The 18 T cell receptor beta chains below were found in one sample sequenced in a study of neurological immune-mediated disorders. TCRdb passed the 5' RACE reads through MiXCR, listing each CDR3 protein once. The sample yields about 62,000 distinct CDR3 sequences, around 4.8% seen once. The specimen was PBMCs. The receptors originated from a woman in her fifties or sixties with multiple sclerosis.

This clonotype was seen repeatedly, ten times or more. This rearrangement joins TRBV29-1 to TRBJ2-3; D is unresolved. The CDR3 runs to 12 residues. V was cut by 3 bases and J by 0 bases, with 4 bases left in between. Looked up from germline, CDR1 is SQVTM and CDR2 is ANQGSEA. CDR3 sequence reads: CSVEASTDTQYF. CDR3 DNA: TGCAGCGTTGAGGCTAGCACAGATACGCAGTATTTT.

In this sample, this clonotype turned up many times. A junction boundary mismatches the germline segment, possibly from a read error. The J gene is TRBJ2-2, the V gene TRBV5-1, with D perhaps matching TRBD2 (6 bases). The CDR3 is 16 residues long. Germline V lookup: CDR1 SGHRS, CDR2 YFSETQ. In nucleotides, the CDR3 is TGCGCCAGCAGCGGGCCGGGACTCGCGAACACCGGGGAGCTTTTTTTT. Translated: CASSGPGLANTGELFF.

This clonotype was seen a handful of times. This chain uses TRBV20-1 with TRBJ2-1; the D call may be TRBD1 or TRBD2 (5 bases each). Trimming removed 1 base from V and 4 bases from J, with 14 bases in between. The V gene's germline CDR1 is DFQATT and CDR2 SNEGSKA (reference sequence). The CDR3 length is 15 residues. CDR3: CSARGMGVRYNEQFF. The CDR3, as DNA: TGCAGTGCTAGAGGAATGGGGGTTCGGTACAATGAGCAGTTCTTC.

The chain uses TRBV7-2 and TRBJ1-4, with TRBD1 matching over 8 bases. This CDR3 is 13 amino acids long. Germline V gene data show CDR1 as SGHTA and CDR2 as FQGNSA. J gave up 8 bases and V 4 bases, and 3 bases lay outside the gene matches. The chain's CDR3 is CASSSDRVEKLFF. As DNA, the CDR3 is TGTGCCAGCAGCTCGGACAGGGTAGAAAAACTGTTTTTT.

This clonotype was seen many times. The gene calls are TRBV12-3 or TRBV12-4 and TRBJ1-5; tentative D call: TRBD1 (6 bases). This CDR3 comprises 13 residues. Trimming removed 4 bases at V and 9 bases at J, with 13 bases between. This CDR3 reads CASSSNRVGPQHF. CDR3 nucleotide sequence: TGTGCCAGCAGTTCTAACAGGGTAGGGCCCCAGCATTTT.

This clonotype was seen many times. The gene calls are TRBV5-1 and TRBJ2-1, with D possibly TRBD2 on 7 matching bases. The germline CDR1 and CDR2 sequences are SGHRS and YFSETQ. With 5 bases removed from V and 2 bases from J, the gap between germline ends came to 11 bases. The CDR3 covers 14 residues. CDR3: CASRGGPPYNEQFF. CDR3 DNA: TGCGCCAGCAGGGGGGGGCCTCCCTACAATGAGCAGTTCTTC.

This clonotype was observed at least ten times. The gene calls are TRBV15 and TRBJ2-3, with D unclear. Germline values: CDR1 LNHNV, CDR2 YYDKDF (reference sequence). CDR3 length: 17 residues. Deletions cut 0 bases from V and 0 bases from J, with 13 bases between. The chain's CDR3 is CATSREATGRSTDTQYF. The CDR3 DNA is TGTGCCACCAGCAGAGAGGCGACTGGGCGAAGCACAGATACGCAGTATTTT.

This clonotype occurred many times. As DNA, the CDR3 is TGTGCCAGCAGTTTGGGACCGCTAAACACTGAAGCTTTCTTT. Translating it yields CASSLGPLNTEAFF. The chain links TRBV12-3 or TRBV12-4 to TRBJ1-1; D is perhaps TRBD1 (5 bases). V was shortened by 3 bases and J by 2 bases, with 10 bases between the two germline ends. The CDR3 is 14 residues long.

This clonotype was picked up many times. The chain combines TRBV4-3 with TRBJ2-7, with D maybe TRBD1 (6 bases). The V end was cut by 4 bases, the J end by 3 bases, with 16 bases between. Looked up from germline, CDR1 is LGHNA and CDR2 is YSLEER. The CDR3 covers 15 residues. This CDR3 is CASSRNRAVDYEQYF. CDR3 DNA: TGCGCCAGCAGCCGAAACAGGGCCGTCGACTACGAGCAGTACTTC.

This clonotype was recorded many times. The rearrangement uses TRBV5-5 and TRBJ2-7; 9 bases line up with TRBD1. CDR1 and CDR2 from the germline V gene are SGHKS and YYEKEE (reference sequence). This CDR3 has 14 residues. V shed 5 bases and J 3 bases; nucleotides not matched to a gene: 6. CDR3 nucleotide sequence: TGTGCCAGCAGTGGGACAGGGAGGATCTACGAGCAGTACTTC. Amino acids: CASSGTGRIYEQYF.

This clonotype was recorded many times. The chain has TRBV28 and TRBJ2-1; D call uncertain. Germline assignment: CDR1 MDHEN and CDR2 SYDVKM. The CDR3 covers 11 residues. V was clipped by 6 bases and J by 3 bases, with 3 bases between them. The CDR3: CASRDYNEQFF. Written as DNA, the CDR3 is TGTGCCAGCAGGGACTACAATGAGCAGTTCTTC. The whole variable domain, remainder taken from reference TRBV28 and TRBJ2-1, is DVKVTQSSRYLVKRTGEKVFLECVQDMDHENMFWYRQDPGLGLRLIYFSYDVKMKEKGDIPEGYSVSREKKERFSLILESASTNQTSMYLCASRDYNEQFFGPGTRLTVL.

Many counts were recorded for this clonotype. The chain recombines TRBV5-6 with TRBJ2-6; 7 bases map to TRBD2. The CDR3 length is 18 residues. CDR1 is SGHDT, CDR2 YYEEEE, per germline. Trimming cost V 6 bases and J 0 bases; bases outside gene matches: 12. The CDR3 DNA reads TGTGCCAGCAAAAAAAGGGGACTACCTACCTCTGGGGCCAACGTCCTGACTTTC. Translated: CASKKRGLPTSGANVLTF.

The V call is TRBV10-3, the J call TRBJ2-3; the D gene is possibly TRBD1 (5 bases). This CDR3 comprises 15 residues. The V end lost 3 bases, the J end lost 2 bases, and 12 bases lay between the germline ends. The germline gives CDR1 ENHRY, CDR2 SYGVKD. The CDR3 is CAISDGATLTDTQYF. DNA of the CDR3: TGTGCCATCAGTGATGGGGCGACCCTCACAGATACGCAGTATTTT.

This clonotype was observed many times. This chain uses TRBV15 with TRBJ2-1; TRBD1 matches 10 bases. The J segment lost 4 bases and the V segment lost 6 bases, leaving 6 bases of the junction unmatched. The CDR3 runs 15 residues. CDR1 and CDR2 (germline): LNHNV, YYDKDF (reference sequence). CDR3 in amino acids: CATRLPGQGYNEQFF. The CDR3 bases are TGTGCCACCAGACTGCCGGGACAGGGGTACAATGAGCAGTTCTTC. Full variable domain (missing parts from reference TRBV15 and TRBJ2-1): DAMVIQNPRYQVTQFGKPVTLSCSQTLNHNVMYWYQQKSSQAPKLLFHYYDKDFNNEADTPDNFQSRRPNTSFCFLDIRSPGLGDTAMYLCATRLPGQGYNEQFFGPGTRLTVL.

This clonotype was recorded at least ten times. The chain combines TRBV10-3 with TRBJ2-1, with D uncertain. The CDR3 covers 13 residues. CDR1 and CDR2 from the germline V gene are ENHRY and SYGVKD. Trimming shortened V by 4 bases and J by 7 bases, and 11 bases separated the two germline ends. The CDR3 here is CAISGIHGNEQFF. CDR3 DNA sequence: TGTGCCATCAGTGGGATTCACGGAAATGAGCAGTTCTTC.

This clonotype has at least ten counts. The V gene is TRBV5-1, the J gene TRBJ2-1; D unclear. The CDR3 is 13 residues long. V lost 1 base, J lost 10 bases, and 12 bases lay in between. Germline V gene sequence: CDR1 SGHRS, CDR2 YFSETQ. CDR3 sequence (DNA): TGCGCCAGCAGCTTGTCAGGATTACGGGAGCAGTTCTTC. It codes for CASSLSGLREQFF.

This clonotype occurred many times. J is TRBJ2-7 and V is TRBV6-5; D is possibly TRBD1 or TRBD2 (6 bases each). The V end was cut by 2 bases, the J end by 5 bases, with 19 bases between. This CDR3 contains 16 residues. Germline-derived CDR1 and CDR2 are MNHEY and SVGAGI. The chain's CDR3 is CASSYRGPAINNEQYF. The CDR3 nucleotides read TGTGCCAGCAGTTACCGGGGGCCGGCGATCAACAACGAGCAGTACTTC.

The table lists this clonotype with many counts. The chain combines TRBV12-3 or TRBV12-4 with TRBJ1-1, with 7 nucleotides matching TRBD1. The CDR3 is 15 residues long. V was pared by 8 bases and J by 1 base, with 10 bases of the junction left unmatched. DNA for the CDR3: TGTGCCAGCGCGGCTCCGACAGGGAGGAACACTGAAGCTTTCTTT. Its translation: CASAAPTGRNTEAFF.